The 3 T cell receptor beta chains given below trace back to one sample, sequenced in a study of shared T cell receptors in the human thymus. Sequencing used immunoSEQ multiplex PCR; TCRdb keeps in-frame clones, though not all of them. Of under 700,000 clones in the sample, 70% to 80% were seen once. This same sample was also part of a study on human thymus T cells.

Sequenced: thymocytes. The receptors come from a boy less than two years old with a congenital heart defect.

The genes are TRBV7-9 and TRBJ2-7; D ambiguous. With 4 bases removed from V and 5 bases from J, the gap between germline ends came to 6 bases. CDR1 is SEHNR, CDR2 FQNEAQ, per germline (reference sequence). The CDR3 has 11 residues. CDR3: CASSSRDEQYF. CDR3 in DNA: TGTGCCAGCAGCTCCCGGGACGAGCAGTACTTC.

The V gene is TRBV5-1, the J gene TRBJ2-5; D uncertain. V was cut by 4 bases and J by 5 bases, with 15 bases left in between. From germline, CDR1 is SGHRS and CDR2 YFSETQ. The CDR3 runs to 14 residues. As DNA, the CDR3 is TGCGCCAGCAGCGATCCCGACCTCGGGGAGACCCAGTACTTC. This translates into CASSDPDLGETQYF.

The chain joins TRBV7-2 to TRBJ2-7; D is perhaps TRBD1 (5 bases). Germline V gives CDR1 SGHTA, CDR2 FQGNSA. The V end lost 4 bases, the J end lost 5 bases, and 21 bases lay between the germline ends. The CDR3 is 16 amino acids. The CDR3 reads CASSSKRWGPSNEQYF. The CDR3 DNA reads TGTGCCAGCAGCTCTAAACGCTGGGGCCCCTCTAACGAGCAGTACTTC.